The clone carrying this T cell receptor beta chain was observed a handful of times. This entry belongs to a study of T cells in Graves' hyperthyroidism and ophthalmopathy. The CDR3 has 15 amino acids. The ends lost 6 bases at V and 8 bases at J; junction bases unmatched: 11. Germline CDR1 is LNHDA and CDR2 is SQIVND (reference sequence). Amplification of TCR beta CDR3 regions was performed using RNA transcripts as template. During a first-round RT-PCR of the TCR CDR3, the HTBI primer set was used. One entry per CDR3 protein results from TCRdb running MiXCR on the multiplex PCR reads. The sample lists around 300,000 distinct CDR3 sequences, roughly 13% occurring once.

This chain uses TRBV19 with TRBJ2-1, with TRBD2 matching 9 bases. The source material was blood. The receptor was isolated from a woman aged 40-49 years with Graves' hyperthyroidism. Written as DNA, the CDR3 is TGTGCCAGTAGCCAGGGGCTAGCGGGGCGCGATGAGCAGTTCTTC. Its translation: CASSQGLAGRDEQFF.